Here is one T cell receptor (beta chain) with its context. The V and J ends lost 3 bases and 0 bases, in that order; junction bases with no gene match: 5. The CDR3 is made up of 17 amino acids. Germline CDR1 SGHAT, CDR2 FQNNGV. This entry belongs to a study of cytomegalovirus exposure and HLA in healthy donors. Vbeta (60) and Jbeta (13) primers were used in the PCR. Sequencing was performed with immunoSEQ multiplex PCR; in TCRdb, only in-frame clones are kept and a portion is missing. The sample comprises 95,000 to 150,000 clones, around 85% of which are singletons, and 2% to 2.5% rests with the top ten.

Sequencing was carried out using PBMCs. The sequence was obtained from a man aged 30-40 years in good health and CMV-seronegative. The chain carries TRBV11-2 and TRBJ2-3, with 11 bases aligning to TRBD2. Written as DNA, the CDR3 is TGTGCCAGCAGCTTCGGGACTAGCGGTGTTAGCACAGATACGCAGTATTTT. This encodes CASSFGTSGVSTDTQYF.